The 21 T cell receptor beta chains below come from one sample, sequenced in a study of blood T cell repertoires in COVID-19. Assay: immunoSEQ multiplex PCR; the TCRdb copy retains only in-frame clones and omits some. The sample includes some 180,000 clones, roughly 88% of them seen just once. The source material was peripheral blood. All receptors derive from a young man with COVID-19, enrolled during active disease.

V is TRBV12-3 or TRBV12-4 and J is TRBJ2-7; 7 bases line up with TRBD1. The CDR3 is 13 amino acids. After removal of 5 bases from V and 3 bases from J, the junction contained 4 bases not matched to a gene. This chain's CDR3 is CASSETGLYEQYF. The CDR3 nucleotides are TGTGCCAGCAGTGAGACAGGGCTCTACGAGCAGTACTTC.

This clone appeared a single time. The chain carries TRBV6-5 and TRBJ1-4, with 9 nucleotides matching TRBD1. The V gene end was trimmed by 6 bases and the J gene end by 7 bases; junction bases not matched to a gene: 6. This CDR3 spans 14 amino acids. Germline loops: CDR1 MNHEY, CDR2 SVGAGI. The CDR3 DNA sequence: TGTGCCAGCAGCCCCGGGACAGGGACTGAAAAACTGTTTTTT. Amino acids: CASSPGTGTEKLFF.

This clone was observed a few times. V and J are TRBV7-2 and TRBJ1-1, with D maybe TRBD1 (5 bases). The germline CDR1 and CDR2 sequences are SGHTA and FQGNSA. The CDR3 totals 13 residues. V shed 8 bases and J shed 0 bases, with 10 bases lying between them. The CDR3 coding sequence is TGTGCCAGCCGCGGGGGAATGAACACTGAAGCTTTCTTT. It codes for CASRGGMNTEAFF. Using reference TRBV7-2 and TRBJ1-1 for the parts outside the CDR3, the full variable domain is GAGVSQSPSNKVTEKGKDVELRCDPISGHTALYWYRQSLGQGLEFLIYFQGNSAPDKSGLPSDRFSAERTGGSVSTLTIQRTQQEDSAVYLCASRGGMNTEAFFGQGTRLTVV.

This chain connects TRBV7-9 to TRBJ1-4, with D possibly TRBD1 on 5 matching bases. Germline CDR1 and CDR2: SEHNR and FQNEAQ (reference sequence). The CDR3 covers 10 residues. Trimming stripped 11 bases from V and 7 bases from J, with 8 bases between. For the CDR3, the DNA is TGTGCCTACGGGGGTGAAAAACTGTTTTTT. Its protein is CAYGGEKLFF.

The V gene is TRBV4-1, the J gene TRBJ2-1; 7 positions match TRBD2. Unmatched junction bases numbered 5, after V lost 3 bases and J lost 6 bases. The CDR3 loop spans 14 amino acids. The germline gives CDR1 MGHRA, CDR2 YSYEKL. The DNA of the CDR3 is TGCGCCAGCAGCCATGCGGGAGCCCTCAATGAGCAGTTCTTC. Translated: CASSHAGALNEQFF.

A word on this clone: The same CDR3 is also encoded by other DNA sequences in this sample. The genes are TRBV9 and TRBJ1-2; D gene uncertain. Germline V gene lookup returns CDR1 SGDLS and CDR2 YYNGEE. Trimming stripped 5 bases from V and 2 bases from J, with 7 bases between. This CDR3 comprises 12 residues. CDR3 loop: CASRSTNYGYTF. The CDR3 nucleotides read TGTGCCAGCAGGTCTACGAACTATGGCTACACCTTC.

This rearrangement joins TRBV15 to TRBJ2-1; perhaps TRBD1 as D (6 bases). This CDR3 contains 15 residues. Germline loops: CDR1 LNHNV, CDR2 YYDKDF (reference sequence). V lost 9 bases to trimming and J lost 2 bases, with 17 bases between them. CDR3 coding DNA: TGTGCCACGAATACAGGGACGAGTCCCTACAATGAGCAGTTCTTC. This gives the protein CATNTGTSPYNEQFF. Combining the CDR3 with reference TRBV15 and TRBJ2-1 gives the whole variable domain DAMVIQNPRYQVTQFGKPVTLSCSQTLNHNVMYWYQQKSSQAPKLLFHYYDKDFNNEADTPDNFQSRRPNTSFCFLDIRSPGLGDTAMYLCATNTGTSPYNEQFFGPGTRLTVL.

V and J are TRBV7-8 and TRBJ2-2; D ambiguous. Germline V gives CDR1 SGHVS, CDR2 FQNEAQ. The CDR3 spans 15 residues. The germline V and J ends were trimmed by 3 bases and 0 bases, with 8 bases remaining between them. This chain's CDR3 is CASSFTVTNTGELFF. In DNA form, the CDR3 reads TGTGCCAGCAGCTTCACGGTTACGAACACCGGGGAGCTGTTTTTT.

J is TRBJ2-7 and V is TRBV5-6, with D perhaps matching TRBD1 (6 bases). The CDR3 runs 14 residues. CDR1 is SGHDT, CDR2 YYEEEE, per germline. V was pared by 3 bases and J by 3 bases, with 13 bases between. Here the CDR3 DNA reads TGTGCCAGCAGCTATGGGACAAGTTTCTACGAGCAGTACTTC. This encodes CASSYGTSFYEQYF.

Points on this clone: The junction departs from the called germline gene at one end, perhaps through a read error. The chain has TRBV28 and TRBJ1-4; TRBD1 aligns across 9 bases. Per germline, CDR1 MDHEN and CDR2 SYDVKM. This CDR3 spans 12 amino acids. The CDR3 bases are TGTGCCAGCAGTTTGGGACAGGGAAAACTGCTTTTT. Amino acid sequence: CASSLGQGKLLF.

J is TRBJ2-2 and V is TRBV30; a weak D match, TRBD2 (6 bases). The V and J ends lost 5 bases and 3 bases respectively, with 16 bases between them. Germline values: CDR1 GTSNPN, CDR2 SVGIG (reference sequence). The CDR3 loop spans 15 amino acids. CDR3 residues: CAWGKGRSDTGELFF. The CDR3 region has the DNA TGTGCCTGGGGGAAAGGGAGGAGCGACACCGGGGAGCTGTTTTTT.

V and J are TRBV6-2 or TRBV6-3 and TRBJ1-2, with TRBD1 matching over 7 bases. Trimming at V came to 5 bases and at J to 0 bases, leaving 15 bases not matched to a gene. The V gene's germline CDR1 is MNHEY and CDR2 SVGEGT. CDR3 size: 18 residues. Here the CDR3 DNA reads TGTGCCAGCAGTATACCCGTGACAGGGATCAATTCTAACTATGGCTACACCTTC. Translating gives CASSIPVTGINSNYGYTF.

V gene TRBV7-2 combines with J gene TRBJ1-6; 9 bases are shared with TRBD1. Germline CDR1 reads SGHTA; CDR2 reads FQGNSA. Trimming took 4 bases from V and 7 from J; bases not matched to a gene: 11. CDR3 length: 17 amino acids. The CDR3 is CASSSYHRGRRNSPLHF. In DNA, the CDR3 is TGTGCCAGCAGCTCGTACCACAGGGGGCGCAGGAATTCACCCCTCCACTTT.

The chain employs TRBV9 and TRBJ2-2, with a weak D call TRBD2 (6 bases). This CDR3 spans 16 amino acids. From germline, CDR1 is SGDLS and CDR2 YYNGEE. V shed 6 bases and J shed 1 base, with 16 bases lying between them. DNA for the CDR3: TGTGCCAGCAACACTGGTGGGCGGGAGAACACCGGGGAGCTGTTTTTT. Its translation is CASNTGGRENTGELFF.

CDR3 sequence (DNA): TGTGCCAGCAGTGAAGTACTAGCGGGTAACAATGAGCAGTTCTTC. Translation gives CASSEVLAGNNEQFF. The chain recombines TRBV2 with TRBJ2-1, with 9 bases matching TRBD2. There are 15 residues in the CDR3. CDR1 is SNHLY, CDR2 FYNNEI, per germline. J gave up 5 bases and V 1 base, and 3 bases lay outside the gene matches.

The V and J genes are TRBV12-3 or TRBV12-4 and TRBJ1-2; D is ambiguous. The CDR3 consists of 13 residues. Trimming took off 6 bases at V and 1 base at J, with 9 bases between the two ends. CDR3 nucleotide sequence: TGTGCCAGCAGCGGTTCGGGTAACTATGGCTACACCTTC. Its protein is CASSGSGNYGYTF.

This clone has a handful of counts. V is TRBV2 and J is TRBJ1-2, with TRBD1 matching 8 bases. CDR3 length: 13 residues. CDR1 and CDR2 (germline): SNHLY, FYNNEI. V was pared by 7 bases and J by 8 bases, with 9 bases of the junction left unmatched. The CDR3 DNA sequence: TGTGCCAGCAAGGCGGACAGGGTAGAAGGCTACACCTTC. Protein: CASKADRVEGYTF.

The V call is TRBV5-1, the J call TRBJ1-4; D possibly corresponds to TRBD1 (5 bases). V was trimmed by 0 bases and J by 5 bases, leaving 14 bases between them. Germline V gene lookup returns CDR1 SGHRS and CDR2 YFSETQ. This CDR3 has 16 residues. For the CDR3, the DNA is TGCGCCAGCAGCTTGGGGTCTGGGGCGGGGAATGAAAAACTGTTTTTT. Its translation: CASSLGSGAGNEKLFF. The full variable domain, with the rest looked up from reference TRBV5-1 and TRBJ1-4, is KAGVTQTPRYLIKTRGQQVTLSCSPISGHRSVSWYQQTPGQGLQFLFEYFSETQRNKGNFPGRFSGRQFSNSRSEMNVSTLELGDSALYLCASSLGSGAGNEKLFFGSGTQLSVL.

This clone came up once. CDR3 sequence reads: CASSVVSGSGETQYF. The CDR3 DNA follows: TGTGCCAGCAGCGTAGTCAGCGGGAGCGGCGAGACCCAGTACTTC. The rearrangement joins TRBV9 to TRBJ2-5, with 8 bases matching TRBD2. The junction had 6 bases not matched to a gene; V was cut back by 0 bases and J by 5 bases. CDR1 and CDR2 from the germline V gene are SGDLS and YYNGEE. The CDR3 runs 15 residues.

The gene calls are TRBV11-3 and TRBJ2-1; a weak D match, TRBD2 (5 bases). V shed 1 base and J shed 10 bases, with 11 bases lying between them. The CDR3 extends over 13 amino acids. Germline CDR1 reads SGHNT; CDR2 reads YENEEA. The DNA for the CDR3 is TGTGCCAGCAGCTTAGGTCGAGGCGGGGAGCAGTTCTTC. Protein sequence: CASSLGRGGEQFF. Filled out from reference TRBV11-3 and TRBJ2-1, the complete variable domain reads EAGVVQSPRYKIIEKKQPVAFWCNPISGHNTLYWYLQNLGQGPELLIRYENEEAVDDSQLPKDRFSAERLKGVDSTLKIQPAELGDSAVYLCASSLGRGGEQFFGPGTRLTVL.

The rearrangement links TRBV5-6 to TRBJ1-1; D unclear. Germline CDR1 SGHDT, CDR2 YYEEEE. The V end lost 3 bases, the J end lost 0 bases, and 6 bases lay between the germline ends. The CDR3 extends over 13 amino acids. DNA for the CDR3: TGTGCCAGCAGCTCCGGTATGAACACTGAAGCTTTCTTT. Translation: CASSSGMNTEAFF.